One T cell receptor (beta chain) is described in this entry. Its antigen is not identified. The entry originates in a study of cytomegalovirus exposure and HLA in healthy donors. Study-level findings and limits: For most TCR beta V segments, an earlier analysis put the productive rate at about 87% or about 30% of the time.

PCR was performed using 60 Vbeta and 13 Jbeta primers. Profiling relied on immunoSEQ multiplex PCR, and the TCRdb table lists in-frame clones only, not all of them. The sample lists fewer than 90,000 clones, roughly three quarters occurring once. The sequence derives from a man aged 25-45 years in good health and CMV-seronegative. Sequences were obtained from PBMCs.

CDR3 in amino acids: CASSLDPQGRQPQHF. The CDR3 DNA is TGTGCCAGCAGCTTAGACCCACAGGGGCGTCAGCCCCAGCATTTT. V and J are TRBV7-9 and TRBJ1-5, with 7 nucleotides matching TRBD1. Unmatched junction bases numbered 6, after V lost 1 base and J lost 6 bases. Germline CDR1 and CDR2: SEHNR and FQNEAQ (reference sequence). There are 15 residues in the CDR3.